The 10 T cell receptor beta chains below all came from one sample that was sequenced in a study of cytomegalovirus exposure and HLA in healthy donors. Sequencing used immunoSEQ multiplex PCR; TCRdb keeps in-frame clones, though not all of them. The data contain 150,000 to 200,000 clones, 85% to 90% of them singletons. The sample comprised PBMCs. The receptors shown here come from a woman aged 25 to 39 in good health and CMV-seronegative.

The chain carries TRBV29-1 and TRBJ1-1; D perhaps matches TRBD1 (6 bases). The CDR3 consists of 14 residues. Germline V CDR1 and CDR2: SQVTM, ANQGSEA. V lost 0 bases to trimming and J lost 0 bases, with 8 bases between them. The CDR3 loop is CSVEDGGLNTEAFF. The DNA for the CDR3 is TGCAGCGTTGAAGATGGGGGCCTGAACACTGAAGCTTTCTTT. Supplemented by reference TRBV29-1 and TRBJ1-1, the full variable domain reads SAVISQKPSRDICQRGTSLTIQCQVDSQVTMMFWYRQQPGQSLTLIATANQGSEATYESGFVIDKFPISRPNLTFSTLTVSNMSPEDSSIYLCSVEDGGLNTEAFFGQGTRLTVV.

V and J are TRBV7-9 and TRBJ1-2; 8 bases line up with TRBD1. Looked up from germline, CDR1 is SEHNR and CDR2 is FQNEAQ (reference sequence). This CDR3 spans 15 amino acids. V lost 7 bases, J lost 8 bases, and 15 bases stayed unmatched. CDR3 in DNA: TGTGCCAGCACGAAGTACGGCCAGGGGGCGGGGGGCTACACCTTC. Encoded protein: CASTKYGQGAGGYTF.

The V call is TRBV5-6, the J call TRBJ2-5, with 16 bases matching TRBD2. Trimming removed 4 bases from V and 5 bases from J; junction bases left unmatched: 14. From germline, CDR1 is SGHDT and CDR2 YYEEEE. The CDR3 consists of 19 residues. The CDR3 protein is CASSVTGTSGGAESETQYF. DNA for the CDR3: TGTGCCAGCAGCGTTACCGGGACTAGCGGGGGGGCCGAATCCGAGACCCAGTACTTC.

The rearrangement joins TRBV10-1 to TRBJ2-7, with 9 bases lining up with TRBD2. CDR3 length equals 14 residues. The V and J ends lost 7 bases and 0 bases, in that order; junction bases with no gene match: 4. Germline-derived CDR1 and CDR2 are WNHNN and SYGVQD (reference sequence). The CDR3 loop reads CASKASGASYEQYF. CDR3 sequence (DNA): TGCGCCAGCAAAGCTAGCGGGGCCTCCTACGAGCAGTACTTC.

This clone came up a few times. The rearrangement uses TRBV6-5 and TRBJ2-7, with a possible D match to TRBD2 (5 bases). V was pared by 6 bases and J by 5 bases, with 8 bases between. This CDR3 comprises 11 residues. The germline gives CDR1 MNHEY, CDR2 SVGAGI. DNA of the CDR3: TGTGCCAGCAGCTCCGGGAACGAGCAGTACTTC. Residues: CASSSGNEQYF.

This clone came up once. This rearrangement joins TRBV6-1 to TRBJ2-1; TRBD1 aligns across 10 bases. The CDR3 spans 16 residues. After removal of 4 bases from V and 4 bases from J, the junction contained 7 bases not matched to a gene. Germline loops: CDR1 MNHNS, CDR2 SASEGT. The CDR3 DNA reads as TGTGCCAGCAGTGCCCCGACAGGGGGCTCTTACAATGAGCAGTTCTTC. It translates to CASSAPTGGSYNEQFF.

The sample holds one count of this clone. The chain carries TRBV30 and TRBJ1-2, with TRBD1 as a possible D gene (5 bases). The CDR3 spans 12 residues. CDR1 and CDR2 from the germline V gene are GTSNPN and SVGIG (reference sequence). V lost 0 bases to trimming and J lost 7 bases, with 9 bases between them. The CDR3 loop is CAWSVGGFGYTF. For the CDR3, the DNA is TGTGCCTGGAGTGTTGGGGGGTTTGGCTACACCTTC. Variable domain in full (rest from reference TRBV30 and TRBJ1-2): SQTIHQWPATLVQPVGSPLSLECTVEGTSNPNLYWYRQAAGRGLQLLFYSVGIGQISSEVPQNLSASRPQDRQFILSSKKLLLSDSGFYLCAWSVGGFGYTFGSGTRLTVV.

This sequence joins TRBV29-1 and TRBJ2-4; 9 bases are shared with TRBD1. The CDR3 covers 14 residues. Germline V gene sequence: CDR1 SQVTM, CDR2 ANQGSEA. V lost 4 bases and J lost 12; bases outside the gene matches: 13. The CDR3 protein is CSVATGTGNSAQYF. In DNA, the CDR3 is TGCAGCGTTGCGACCGGGACAGGGAACTCTGCTCAGTACTTC.

The chain combines TRBV5-6 with TRBJ1-2; no firm D call. Germline CDR1 and CDR2: SGHDT and YYEEEE. Trimming took off 2 bases at V and 8 bases at J, with 22 bases between the two ends. The CDR3 has 16 amino acids. For the CDR3, the DNA is TGTGCCAGCAGCTTTCGGGAGAGCCCCCCGGTAATCGGCTACACCTTC. Encoded protein: CASSFRESPPVIGYTF.

This chain connects TRBV4-2 to TRBJ2-3; 8 bases agree with TRBD2. Trimming removed 0 bases from V and 3 bases from J; junction bases left unmatched: 8. The V gene's germline CDR1 is LGHNA and CDR2 YNFKEQ. The CDR3 is 17 residues long. The CDR3 loop reads CASSQDPGGAGTDTQYF. In DNA, the CDR3 is TGTGCCAGCAGCCAAGATCCCGGGGGGGCCGGGACAGATACGCAGTATTTT.